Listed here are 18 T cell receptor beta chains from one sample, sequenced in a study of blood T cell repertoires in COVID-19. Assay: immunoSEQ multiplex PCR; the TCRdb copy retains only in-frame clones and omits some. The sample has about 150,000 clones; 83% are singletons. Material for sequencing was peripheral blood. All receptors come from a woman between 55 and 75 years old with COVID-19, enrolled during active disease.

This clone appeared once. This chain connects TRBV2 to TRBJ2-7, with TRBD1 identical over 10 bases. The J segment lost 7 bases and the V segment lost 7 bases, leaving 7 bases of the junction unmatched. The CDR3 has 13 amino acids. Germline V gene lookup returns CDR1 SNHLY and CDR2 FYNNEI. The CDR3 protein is CASNLMGQGEQYV. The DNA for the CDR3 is TGTGCCAGCAATTTGATGGGACAGGGGGAGCAGTACGTC.

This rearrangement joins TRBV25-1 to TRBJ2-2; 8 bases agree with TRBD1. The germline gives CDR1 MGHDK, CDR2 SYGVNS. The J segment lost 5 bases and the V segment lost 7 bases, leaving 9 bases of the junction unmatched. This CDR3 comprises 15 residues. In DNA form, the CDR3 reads TGTGCCAGCATGGTCCAGGGGGCTTGGACCGGGGAGCTGTTTTTT. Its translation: CASMVQGAWTGELFF.

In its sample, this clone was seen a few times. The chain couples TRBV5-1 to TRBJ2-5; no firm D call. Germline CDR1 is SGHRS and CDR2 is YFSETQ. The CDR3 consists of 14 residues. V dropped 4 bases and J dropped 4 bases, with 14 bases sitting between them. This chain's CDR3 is CASSVQVSIETQYF. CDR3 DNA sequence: TGCGCCAGCAGCGTCCAGGTATCCATAGAGACCCAGTACTTC.

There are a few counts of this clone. This chain's CDR3 is CASSLEAGNTEAFF. The CDR3 DNA reads TGTGCCAGCAGCTTAGAGGCAGGGAACACTGAAGCTTTCTTT. The chain uses TRBV11-3 and TRBJ1-1, with no clear D. The CDR3 is 14 amino acids. Germline V gene data show CDR1 as SGHNT and CDR2 as YENEEA. V lost 0 bases to trimming and J lost 1 base, with 6 bases between them.

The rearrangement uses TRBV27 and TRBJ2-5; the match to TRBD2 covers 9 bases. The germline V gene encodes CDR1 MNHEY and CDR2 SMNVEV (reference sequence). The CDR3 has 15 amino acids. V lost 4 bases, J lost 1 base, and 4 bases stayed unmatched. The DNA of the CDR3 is TGTGCCAGCAGTTCACTGACTAGCGGCCAAGAGACCCAGTACTTC. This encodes CASSSLTSGQETQYF.

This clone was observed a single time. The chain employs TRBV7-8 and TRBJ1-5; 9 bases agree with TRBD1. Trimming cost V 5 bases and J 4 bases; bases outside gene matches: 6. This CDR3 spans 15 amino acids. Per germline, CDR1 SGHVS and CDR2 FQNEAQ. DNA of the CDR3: TGTGCCAGCAGCCCTCAGGGACAGGGTAATCAGCCCCAGCATTTT. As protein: CASSPQGQGNQPQHF. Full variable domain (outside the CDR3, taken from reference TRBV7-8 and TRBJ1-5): GAGVSQSPRYKVAKRGQDVALRCDPISGHVSLFWYQQALGQGPEFLTYFQNEAQLDKSGLPSDRFFAERPEGSVSTLKIQRTQQEDSAVYLCASSPQGQGNQPQHFGDGTRLSIL.

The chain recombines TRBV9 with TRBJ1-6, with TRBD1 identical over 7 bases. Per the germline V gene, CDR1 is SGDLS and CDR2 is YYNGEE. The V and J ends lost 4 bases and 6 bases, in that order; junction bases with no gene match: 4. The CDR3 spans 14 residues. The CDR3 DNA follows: TGTGCCAGCAGCCTGACAGGGCGTAATTCACCCCTCCACTTT. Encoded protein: CASSLTGRNSPLHF.

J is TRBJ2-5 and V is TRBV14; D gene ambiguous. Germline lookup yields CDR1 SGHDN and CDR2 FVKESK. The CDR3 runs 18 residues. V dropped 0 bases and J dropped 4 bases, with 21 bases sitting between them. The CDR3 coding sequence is TGTGCCAGCAGCCAAGATCTGGCAGGCACGAACGCGCGAGAGACCCAGTACTTC. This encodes CASSQDLAGTNARETQYF.

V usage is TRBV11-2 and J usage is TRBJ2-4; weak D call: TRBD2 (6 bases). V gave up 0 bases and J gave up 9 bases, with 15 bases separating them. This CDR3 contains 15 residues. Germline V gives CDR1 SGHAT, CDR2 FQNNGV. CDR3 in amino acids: CASSLDRRLDGIQYF. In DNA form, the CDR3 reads TGTGCCAGCAGCTTAGATAGGAGACTAGATGGCATTCAGTACTTC.

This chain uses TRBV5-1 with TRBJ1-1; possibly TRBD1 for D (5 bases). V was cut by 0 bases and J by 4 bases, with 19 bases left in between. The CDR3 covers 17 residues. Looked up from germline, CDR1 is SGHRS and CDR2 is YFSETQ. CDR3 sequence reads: CASSLALLGGAGTEAFF. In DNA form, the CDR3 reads TGCGCCAGCAGCTTGGCCCTTCTGGGAGGGGCGGGCACTGAAGCTTTCTTT. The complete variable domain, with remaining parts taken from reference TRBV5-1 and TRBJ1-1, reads KAGVTQTPRYLIKTRGQQVTLSCSPISGHRSVSWYQQTPGQGLQFLFEYFSETQRNKGNFPGRFSGRQFSNSRSEMNVSTLELGDSALYLCASSLALLGGAGTEAFFGQGTRLTVV.

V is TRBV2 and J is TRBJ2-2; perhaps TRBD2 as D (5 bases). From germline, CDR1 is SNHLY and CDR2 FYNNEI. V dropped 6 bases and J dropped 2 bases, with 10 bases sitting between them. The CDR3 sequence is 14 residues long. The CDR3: CASSGETNTGELFF. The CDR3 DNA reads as TGTGCCAGCAGCGGGGAAACCAACACCGGGGAGCTGTTTTTT.

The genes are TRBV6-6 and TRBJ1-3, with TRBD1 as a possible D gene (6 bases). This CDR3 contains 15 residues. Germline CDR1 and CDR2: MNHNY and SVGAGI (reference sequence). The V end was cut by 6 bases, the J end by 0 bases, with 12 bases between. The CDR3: CASRVGQFSGNTIYF. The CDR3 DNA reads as TGTGCCAGCAGAGTAGGACAGTTCTCTGGAAACACCATATATTTT.

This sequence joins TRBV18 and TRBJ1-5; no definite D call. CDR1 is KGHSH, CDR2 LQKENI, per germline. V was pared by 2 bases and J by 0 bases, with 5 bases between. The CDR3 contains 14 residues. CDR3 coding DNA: TGTGCCAGCTCACCAGACATTAGCAATCAGCCCCAGCATTTT. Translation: CASSPDISNQPQHF.

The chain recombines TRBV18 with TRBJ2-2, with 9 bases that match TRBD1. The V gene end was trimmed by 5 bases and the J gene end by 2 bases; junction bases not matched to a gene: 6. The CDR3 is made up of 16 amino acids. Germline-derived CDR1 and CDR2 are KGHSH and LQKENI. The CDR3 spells CASSAGTGFNTGELFF. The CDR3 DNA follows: TGTGCCAGCTCAGCCGGGACAGGGTTTAACACCGGGGAGCTGTTTTTT.

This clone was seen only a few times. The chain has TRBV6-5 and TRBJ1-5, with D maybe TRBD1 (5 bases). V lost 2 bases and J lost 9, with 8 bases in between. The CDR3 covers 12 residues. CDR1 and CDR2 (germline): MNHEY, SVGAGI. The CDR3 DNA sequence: TGTGCCAGCAGTTACGTCCAGGGGCCCCAGCATTTT. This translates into CASSYVQGPQHF.

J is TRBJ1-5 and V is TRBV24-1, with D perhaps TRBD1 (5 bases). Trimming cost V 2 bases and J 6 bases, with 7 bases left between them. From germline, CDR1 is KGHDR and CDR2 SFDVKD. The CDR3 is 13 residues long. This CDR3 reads CATSDSRVQPQHF. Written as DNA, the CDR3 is TGTGCCACCAGTGATTCCAGGGTTCAGCCCCAGCATTTT.

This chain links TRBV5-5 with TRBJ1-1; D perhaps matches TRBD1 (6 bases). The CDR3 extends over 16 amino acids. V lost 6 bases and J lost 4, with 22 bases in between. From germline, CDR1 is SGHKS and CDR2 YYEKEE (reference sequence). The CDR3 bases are TGTGCCAGCACCCACCTGGGGAGGGGAGGGGGCACTGAAGCTTTCTTT. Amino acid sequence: CASTHLGRGGGTEAFF. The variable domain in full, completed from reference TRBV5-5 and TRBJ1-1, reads DAGVTQSPTHLIKTRGQQVTLRCSPISGHKSVSWYQQVLGQGPQFIFQYYEKEERGRGNFPDRFSARQFPNYSSELNVNALLLGDSALYLCASTHLGRGGGTEAFFGQGTRLTVV.

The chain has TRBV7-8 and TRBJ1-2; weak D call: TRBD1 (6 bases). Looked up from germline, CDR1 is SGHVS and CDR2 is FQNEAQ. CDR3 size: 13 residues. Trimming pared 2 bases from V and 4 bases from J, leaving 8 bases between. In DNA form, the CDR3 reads TGTGCCAGCAGCTTACCCAGGGGCTATGGCTACACCTTC. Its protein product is CASSLPRGYGYTF.